The clone carrying this TCR beta chain occurred a few times. The target antigen is unknown. This sample stems from a study of blood T cells in healthy people across ages. Regarding the study as a whole: As age increased, TCR beta diversity per million T cells fell in a roughly linear fashion.

A second roughly 7 to 12 cycle PCR used barcoded and J-beta primers. The template-switch adaptor was a 5' adaptor with 12 random nucleotides. It tagged each cDNA molecule. From each sample, at least 3 million paired-end reads containing CDR3 were obtained. TCRdb ran MiXCR on the 5' RACE reads and lists one entry per CDR3 protein. The profile shows 1.5 million to 2 million distinct CDR3 sequences, approximately 39% of them singletons. The V end lost 4 bases, the J end lost 3 bases, and 18 bases lay between the germline ends. The CDR3 is made up of 15 amino acids. Germline V gene lookup returns CDR1 SQVTM and CDR2 ANQGSEA.

This chain joins TRBV29-1 and TRBJ1-1; TRBD1 is a possible D gene (6 bases). The source of this sequence is a human donor in good health. The material sequenced was blood. DNA for the CDR3: TGCAGCGTTGTCCCGACAGGTTATAGGGACACTGAAGCTTTCTTT. Translated, it gives CSVVPTGYRDTEAFF.